The sequence of this T cell receptor (beta chain) was determined in a study of blood T cell repertoires in COVID-19. Study background: The United States, Italy and Spain supplied acute and convalescent COVID-19 samples. T cells, B-cell-depleted T cells, or PBMCs supplied cDNA or gDNA.

CDR1 and CDR2 (germline): WNHNN, SYGVQD (reference sequence). This CDR3 comprises 13 residues. V was trimmed by 2 bases and J by 5 bases, leaving 7 bases between them. The table came from immunoSEQ multiplex PCR; TCRdb's copy has only in-frame clones and leaves some out. The table shows approximately 480,000 clones, with roughly 89% occurring only once. Specimen: peripheral blood. This receptor was obtained from a young man with COVID-19, enrolled during active disease. The chain employs TRBV10-1 and TRBJ1-3; D remains unclear. CDR3 in DNA: TGCGCCAGCAGTGAGGCCGGGAGAAACACCATATATTTT. It is translated as CASSEAGRNTIYF.